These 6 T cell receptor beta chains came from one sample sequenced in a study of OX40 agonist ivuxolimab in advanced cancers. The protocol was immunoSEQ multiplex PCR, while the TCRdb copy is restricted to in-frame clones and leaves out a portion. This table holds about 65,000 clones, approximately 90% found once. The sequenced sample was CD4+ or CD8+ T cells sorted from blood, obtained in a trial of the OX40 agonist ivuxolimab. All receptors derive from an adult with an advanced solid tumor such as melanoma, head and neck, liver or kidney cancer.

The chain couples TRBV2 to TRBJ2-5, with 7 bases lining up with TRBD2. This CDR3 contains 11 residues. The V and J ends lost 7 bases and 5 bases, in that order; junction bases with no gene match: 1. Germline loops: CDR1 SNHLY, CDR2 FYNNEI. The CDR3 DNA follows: TGTGCCAGCAAGGGAGGGGAGACCCAGTACTTC. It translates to CASKGGETQYF.

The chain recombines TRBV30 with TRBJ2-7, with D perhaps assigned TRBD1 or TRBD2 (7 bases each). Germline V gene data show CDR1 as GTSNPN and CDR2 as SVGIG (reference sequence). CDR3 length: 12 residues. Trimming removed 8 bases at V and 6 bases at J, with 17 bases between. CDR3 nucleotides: TGTGCCGGGACTACAGGGGTACGCGAGCAGTACTTC. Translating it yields CAGTTGVREQYF.

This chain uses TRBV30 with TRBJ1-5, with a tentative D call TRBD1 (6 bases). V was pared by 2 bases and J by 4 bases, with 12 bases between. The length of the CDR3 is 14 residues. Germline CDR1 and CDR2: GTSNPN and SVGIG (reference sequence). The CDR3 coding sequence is TGTGCCTGGAGTCGTAAGGGGGGAAATCAGCCCCAGCATTTT. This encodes CAWSRKGGNQPQHF.

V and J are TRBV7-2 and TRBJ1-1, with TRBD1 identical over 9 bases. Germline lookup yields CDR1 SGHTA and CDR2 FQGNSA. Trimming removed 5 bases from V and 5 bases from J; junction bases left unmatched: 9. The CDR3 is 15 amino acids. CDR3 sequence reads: CASSIQGAPGTEAFF. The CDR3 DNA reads TGTGCCAGCAGCATACAGGGGGCGCCGGGGACTGAAGCTTTCTTT.

This CDR3 reads CASSPQVGTGELFF. DNA for the CDR3: TGTGCCAGCTCACCCCAGGTGGGGACCGGGGAGCTGTTTTTT. This chain connects TRBV18 to TRBJ2-2; unclear D gene. The CDR3 extends over 14 amino acids. Trimming removed 3 bases at V and 5 bases at J, with 10 bases between. Germline V gene data show CDR1 as KGHSH and CDR2 as LQKENI. The variable domain in full, with the rest retrieved from reference TRBV18 and TRBJ2-2, is NAGVMQNPRHLVRRRGQEARLRCSPMKGHSHVYWYRQLPEEGLKFMVYLQKENIIDESGMPKERFSAEFPKEGPSILRIQQVVRGDSAAYFCASSPQVGTGELFFGEGSRLTVL.

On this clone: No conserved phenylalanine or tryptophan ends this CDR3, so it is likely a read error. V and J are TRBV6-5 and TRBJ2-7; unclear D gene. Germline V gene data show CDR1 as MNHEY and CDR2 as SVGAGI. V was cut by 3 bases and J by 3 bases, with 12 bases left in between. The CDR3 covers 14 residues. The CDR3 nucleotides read TGTGCCAGCAGTTATAGGGCACAGAACTACGAGCAGTACCTC. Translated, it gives CASSYRAQNYEQYL.